What follows describes a single TCR beta chain. V shed 1 base and J 3 bases; nucleotides not matched to a gene: 2. Germline CDR1 is LGHDT and CDR2 is YNNKEL (reference sequence). CDR3 length: 15 residues. This record belongs to a study of blood T cell repertoires in COVID-19. Across the whole study: Sites in the United States, Italy and Spain provided acute and convalescent COVID-19 samples. T cells, B-cell-depleted T cells, or PBMCs provided the cDNA or gDNA that served as material.

Authors' methods: The authors estimated nucleated cell counts from reference gene primer amplification. Assay: immunoSEQ multiplex PCR; the TCRdb copy retains only in-frame clones and omits some. V, J and clone size reflect that table, while D and trimming were determined from the DNA. The sample consists of approximately 200,000 clones, 85% to 90% of them appearing once. The sample consisted of peripheral blood. This chain uses TRBV3-1 (or the pseudogene TRBV3-2) with TRBJ1-4; 7 bases are shared with TRBD1. The origin of this receptor is a man aged 50-60 years with acute or convalescent COVID-19. Here the CDR3 DNA reads TGTGCCAGCAGCCAAGGGGGGACAGCTAATGAAAAACTGTTTTTT. Translated, it gives CASSQGGTANEKLFF.